The 24 T cell receptor beta chains below all came from one sample that was sequenced in a study of CD8+ T cells in alopecia areata (dated by TCRdb to about 2018). The library came from the immunoSEQ multiplex PCR assay. For TCR sequencing, RNA was extracted from every sample and reverse transcribed into cDNA to serve as template. TCRdb carries this immuneACCESS record with in-frame sequences only. Its versions omit some clonotypes, under half of them owing to an unresolved V gene in the studies checked, with the rest unexplained. The table for this sample lists a few hundred thousand clones; more than 30% of them were counted only once. The ten largest clones add up to 0.45% to 0.55% of the sample. The sample's treatment or condition label, in plain terms: oral pan-JAK inhibitor, 5-10 mg twice daily. Sequencing was performed on CD4+ T cells sorted from blood, taken between weeks 30 and 35, from a patient treated with tofacitinib. The origin of the receptors is a human donor with alopecia areata.

The V call is TRBV30, the J call TRBJ2-3, with D tentatively TRBD2 (5 bases). Trimming cost V 3 bases and J 6 bases, with 19 bases left between them. Germline CDR1 reads GTSNPN; CDR2 reads SVGIG (reference sequence). The CDR3 contains 15 residues. Written as DNA, the CDR3 is TGTGCCTGGAGCCGGGCGGGCCCCGAATGGGATACGCAGTATTTT. Translation gives CAWSRAGPEWDTQYF.

The rearrangement links TRBV2 to TRBJ1-5; a weak D match, TRBD1 (6 bases). V shed 6 bases and J shed 0 bases, with 9 bases lying between them. The CDR3 totals 14 residues. Per the germline V gene, CDR1 is SNHLY and CDR2 is FYNNEI. The CDR3 DNA reads as TGTGCCAGCAGGTGGACAGATAGCAATCAGCCCCAGCATTTT. It is translated as CASRWTDSNQPQHF. Based on the CDR3 plus reference TRBV2 and TRBJ1-5, the full variable domain is EPEVTQTPSHQVTQMGQEVILRCVPISNHLYFYWYRQILGQKVEFLVSFYNNEISEKSEIFDDQFSVERPDGSNFTLKIRSTKLEDSAMYFCASRWTDSNQPQHFGDGTRLSIL.

This clone was observed many times. The rearrangement joins TRBV7-9 to TRBJ1-1; D gene unclear. The germline V and J ends were trimmed by 2 bases and 0 bases, with 7 bases remaining between them. Germline CDR1 SEHNR, CDR2 FQNEAQ (reference sequence). The CDR3 runs to 14 residues. The CDR3 loop reads CASSLLTLNTEAFF. The CDR3 region has the DNA TGTGCCAGCAGCTTACTAACCCTGAACACTGAAGCTTTCTTT.

V and J are TRBV9 and TRBJ2-7; D gene uncertain. Germline assignment: CDR1 SGDLS and CDR2 YYNGEE. The V and J ends lost 0 bases and 5 bases respectively, with 9 bases between them. There are 13 residues in the CDR3. CDR3 loop: CASSVDLKHEQYF. In DNA, the CDR3 is TGTGCCAGCAGCGTAGACCTCAAACACGAGCAGTACTTC. The variable domain in full, completed from reference TRBV9 and TRBJ2-7, reads DSGVTQTPKHLITATGQRVTLRCSPRSGDLSVYWYQQSLDQGLQFLIQYYNGEERAKGNILERFSAQQFPDLHSELNLSSLELGDSALYFCASSVDLKHEQYFGPGTRLTVT.

This clone occurred a few times. The V gene is TRBV18, the J gene TRBJ1-4; no clear D. V was clipped by 6 bases and J by 6 bases, with 17 bases between them. Per the germline V gene, CDR1 is KGHSH and CDR2 is LQKENI. The CDR3 is made up of 15 amino acids. CDR3 coding DNA: TGTGCCAGCTCTCCTCGGACGTCCCAGCATGAAAAACTGTTTTTT. The encoded protein is CASSPRTSQHEKLFF.

The chain recombines TRBV9 with TRBJ1-1, with D hard to call. CDR1 is SGDLS and CDR2 is YYNGEE in the germline V gene. Trimming pared 7 bases from V and 5 bases from J, leaving 21 bases between. CDR3 size: 15 residues. The CDR3 sequence: CASARRPKAVTEAFF. CDR3 DNA sequence: TGTGCCAGCGCCCGGCGGCCCAAGGCCGTAACTGAAGCTTTCTTT.

The genes are TRBV12-2 and TRBJ2-7. TRBV12-2 is a pseudogene. The CDR3 spans 16 residues. CDR3 bases: TGTGCAAGTCGCTTATCTTCCCTTGACGTCCCCTACGAGCAGTACTTC. Its protein is CASRLSSLDVPYEQYF.

The V and J genes are TRBV29-1 and TRBJ1-2; D unclear. CDR1 and CDR2 (germline): SQVTM, ANQGSEA. With 4 bases removed from V and 9 bases from J, the gap between germline ends came to 18 bases. CDR3 length: 13 amino acids. The CDR3 nucleotides are TGCAGCGTTGCGGTGGGTGTCGGGTTTAGCTACACCTTC. It translates to CSVAVGVGFSYTF. The complete variable domain, with remaining parts taken from reference TRBV29-1 and TRBJ1-2, reads SAVISQKPSRDICQRGTSLTIQCQVDSQVTMMFWYRQQPGQSLTLIATANQGSEATYESGFVIDKFPISRPNLTFSTLTVSNMSPEDSSIYLCSVAVGVGFSYTFGSGTRLTVV.

V and J are TRBV5-1 and TRBJ2-7, with D uncertain. Germline-derived CDR1 and CDR2 are SGHRS and YFSETQ. The CDR3 runs 14 residues. The germline V and J ends were trimmed by 0 bases and 7 bases, with 14 bases remaining between them. The CDR3 DNA is TGCGCCAGCAGCTTGGCTCCGGGTAACGGAGAGCAGTACTTC. It specifies CASSLAPGNGEQYF.

This chain uses TRBV5-1 with TRBJ1-5; D is undetermined. CDR3 size: 15 residues. Between the trimmed V and J ends, which lost 4 bases and 3 bases, there was a span of 14 bases. Germline values: CDR1 SGHRS, CDR2 YFSETQ. The CDR3 sequence is CASSPYPLSNQPQHF. The CDR3 DNA reads TGCGCCAGCAGCCCCTATCCTTTATCCAATCAGCCCCAGCATTTT.

This chain uses TRBV2 with TRBJ2-7; D not resolved. Trimming stripped 4 bases from V and 0 bases from J, with 13 bases between. The germline gives CDR1 SNHLY, CDR2 FYNNEI. The length of the CDR3 is 15 residues. The CDR3 loop reads CASSAAIGPSYEQYF. The CDR3 coding sequence is TGTGCCAGCAGTGCCGCTATCGGGCCCTCCTACGAGCAGTACTTC.

The gene calls are TRBV29-1 and TRBJ1-1, with a weak D call TRBD1 (5 bases). Deletions cut 3 bases from V and 1 base from J, with 12 bases between. Germline values: CDR1 SQVTM, CDR2 ANQGSEA. The CDR3 is 14 residues long. CDR3 nucleotides: TGCAGCGTTGAGGGGGGTTTTGGGAACACTGAAGCTTTCTTT. Amino acid sequence: CSVEGGFGNTEAFF.

The V call is TRBV19, the J call TRBJ1-2; D ambiguous. The CDR3 extends over 14 amino acids. The V and J ends lost 1 base and 8 bases respectively, with 14 bases between them. CDR1 is LNHDA and CDR2 is SQIVND in the germline V gene (reference sequence). The CDR3 region is CASSIAATTGGYTF. CDR3 coding DNA: TGTGCCAGTAGTATAGCAGCCACCACGGGGGGCTACACCTTC.

This clone was observed a handful of times. DNA of the CDR3: TGTGCCAGCAGCTCCCCGGGGCGGGGGGCCTCCTACAATGAGCAGTTCTTC. It specifies CASSSPGRGASYNEQFF. The chain is built from TRBV7-3 and TRBJ2-1; 8 nucleotides match TRBD2. Germline values: CDR1 SGHTA, CDR2 FQGTGA. This CDR3 has 17 residues. The ends lost 4 bases at V and 0 bases at J; junction bases unmatched: 8.

The chain links TRBV6-1 to TRBJ1-5; tentatively, D is TRBD1 (6 bases). CDR1 is MNHNS and CDR2 is SASEGT in the germline V gene. The CDR3 is made up of 12 amino acids. V dropped 6 bases and J dropped 7 bases, with 10 bases sitting between them. The CDR3 is CASSNREQPQHF. CDR3 DNA sequence: TGTGCCAGCAGCAACAGGGAGCAGCCCCAGCATTTT.

The rearrangement uses TRBV5-8 and TRBJ1-4, with 7 positions matching TRBD1. J lost 6 bases, V lost 4 bases, and 6 bases had no gene match. The germline CDR1 and CDR2 sequences are SGHTS and YDEGEE. This CDR3 region has 14 residues. The CDR3 loop is CASSLDRRDEKLFF. DNA for the CDR3: TGTGCCAGCAGCCTGGACAGGCGGGATGAAAAACTGTTTTTT.

J is TRBJ2-4 and V is TRBV7-9; D tentatively fits TRBD1 or TRBD2 (5 bases each). CDR3 length equals 16 residues. Germline V gene data show CDR1 as SEHNR and CDR2 as FQNEAQ (reference sequence). V was trimmed by 5 bases and J by 0 bases, leaving 14 bases between them. The DNA of the CDR3 is TGTGCCAGCAGCCCTACCGGGACGCTAGCCAAAAACATTCAGTACTTC. It translates to CASSPTGTLAKNIQYF. Based on the CDR3 plus reference TRBV7-9 and TRBJ2-4, the full variable domain is DTGVSQNPRHKITKRGQNVTFRCDPISEHNRLYWYRQTLGQGPEFLTYFQNEAQLEKSRLLSDRFSAERPKGSFSTLEIQRTEQGDSAMYLCASSPTGTLAKNIQYFGAGTRLSVL.

This clone was counted between two and nine times. V gene TRBV29-1 combines with J gene TRBJ2-3; TRBD2 agrees at 9 bases. Trimming removed 4 bases from V and 4 bases from J; junction bases left unmatched: 6. Germline assignment: CDR1 SQVTM and CDR2 ANQGSEA. The CDR3 has 14 amino acids. The CDR3 nucleotides are TGCAGCGTTGCGGGTAGCGGGGGACCAGATACGCAGTATTTT. This translates into CSVAGSGGPDTQYF.

The chain uses TRBV9 and TRBJ2-7, with 7 bases fitting TRBD2. CDR3 length: 15 amino acids. The germline V gene encodes CDR1 SGDLS and CDR2 YYNGEE. Germline trimming cut 0 bases from V and 7 bases from J; bases unmatched to any gene: 10. For the CDR3, the DNA is TGTGCCAGCAGCGTAGACCCCGCGGGAGAGGGTGAGCAGTACTTC. Residues: CASSVDPAGEGEQYF.

This chain connects TRBV29-1 to TRBJ2-2, with 13 positions matching TRBD2. After removal of 6 bases from V and 0 bases from J, the junction contained 1 base not matched to a gene. The CDR3 length is 15 residues. Germline V gene data show CDR1 as SQVTM and CDR2 as ANQGSEA. Here the CDR3 reads CSVTSGRANTGELFF. As DNA, the CDR3 is TGCAGCGTCACTAGCGGGAGGGCGAACACCGGGGAGCTGTTTTTT.

There are a few counts of this clone. J is TRBJ2-2 and V is TRBV10-2; D ambiguous. From germline, CDR1 is WSHSY and CDR2 SAAADI. Trimming left V 1 base short and J 7 bases short, with 7 bases between. The CDR3 spans 13 residues. CDR3 loop: CASSELRVGELFF. The CDR3 DNA reads TGCGCCAGCAGTGAGTTAAGAGTCGGGGAGCTGTTTTTT.

This clone was found once. The chain carries TRBV30 and TRBJ1-6, with unresolved D. Germline V gene data show CDR1 as GTSNPN and CDR2 as SVGIG (reference sequence). The CDR3 consists of 15 residues. V was cut by 1 base and J by 4 bases, with 11 bases left in between. The CDR3 coding sequence is TGTGCCTGGAGTGACTTCCAGAGGTATAATTCACCCCTCCACTTT. This sequence encodes CAWSDFQRYNSPLHF.

At least ten counts were recorded for this clone. The chain recombines TRBV7-4 with TRBJ1-1, with D hard to call. CDR1 SGHVT and CDR2 SQSDAQ come from the germline V gene. CDR3 length: 16 residues. Trimming stripped 4 bases from V and 0 bases from J, with 15 bases between. The CDR3: CASSWPDGLMNTEAFF. In nucleotides, the CDR3 is TGTGCCAGCAGCTGGCCGGACGGACTCATGAACACTGAAGCTTTCTTT. Full variable domain (remainder filled in from reference TRBV7-4 and TRBJ1-1): GAGVSQSPRYKVAKRGRDVALRCDSISGHVTLYWYRQTLGQGSEVLTYSQSDAQRDKSGRPSGRFSAERPERSVSTLKIQRTEQGDSAVYLCASSWPDGLMNTEAFFGQGTRLTVV.

The chain recombines TRBV5-8 with TRBJ2-7, with D uncertain. Trimming left V 0 bases short and J 9 bases short, with 16 bases between. Looked up from germline, CDR1 is SGHTS and CDR2 is YDEGEE. This CDR3 has 14 residues. The CDR3 DNA follows: TGTGCCAGCAGCTTGGGCCTTATGGGGTCCGCGCAGTACTTC. Its protein product is CASSLGLMGSAQYF.